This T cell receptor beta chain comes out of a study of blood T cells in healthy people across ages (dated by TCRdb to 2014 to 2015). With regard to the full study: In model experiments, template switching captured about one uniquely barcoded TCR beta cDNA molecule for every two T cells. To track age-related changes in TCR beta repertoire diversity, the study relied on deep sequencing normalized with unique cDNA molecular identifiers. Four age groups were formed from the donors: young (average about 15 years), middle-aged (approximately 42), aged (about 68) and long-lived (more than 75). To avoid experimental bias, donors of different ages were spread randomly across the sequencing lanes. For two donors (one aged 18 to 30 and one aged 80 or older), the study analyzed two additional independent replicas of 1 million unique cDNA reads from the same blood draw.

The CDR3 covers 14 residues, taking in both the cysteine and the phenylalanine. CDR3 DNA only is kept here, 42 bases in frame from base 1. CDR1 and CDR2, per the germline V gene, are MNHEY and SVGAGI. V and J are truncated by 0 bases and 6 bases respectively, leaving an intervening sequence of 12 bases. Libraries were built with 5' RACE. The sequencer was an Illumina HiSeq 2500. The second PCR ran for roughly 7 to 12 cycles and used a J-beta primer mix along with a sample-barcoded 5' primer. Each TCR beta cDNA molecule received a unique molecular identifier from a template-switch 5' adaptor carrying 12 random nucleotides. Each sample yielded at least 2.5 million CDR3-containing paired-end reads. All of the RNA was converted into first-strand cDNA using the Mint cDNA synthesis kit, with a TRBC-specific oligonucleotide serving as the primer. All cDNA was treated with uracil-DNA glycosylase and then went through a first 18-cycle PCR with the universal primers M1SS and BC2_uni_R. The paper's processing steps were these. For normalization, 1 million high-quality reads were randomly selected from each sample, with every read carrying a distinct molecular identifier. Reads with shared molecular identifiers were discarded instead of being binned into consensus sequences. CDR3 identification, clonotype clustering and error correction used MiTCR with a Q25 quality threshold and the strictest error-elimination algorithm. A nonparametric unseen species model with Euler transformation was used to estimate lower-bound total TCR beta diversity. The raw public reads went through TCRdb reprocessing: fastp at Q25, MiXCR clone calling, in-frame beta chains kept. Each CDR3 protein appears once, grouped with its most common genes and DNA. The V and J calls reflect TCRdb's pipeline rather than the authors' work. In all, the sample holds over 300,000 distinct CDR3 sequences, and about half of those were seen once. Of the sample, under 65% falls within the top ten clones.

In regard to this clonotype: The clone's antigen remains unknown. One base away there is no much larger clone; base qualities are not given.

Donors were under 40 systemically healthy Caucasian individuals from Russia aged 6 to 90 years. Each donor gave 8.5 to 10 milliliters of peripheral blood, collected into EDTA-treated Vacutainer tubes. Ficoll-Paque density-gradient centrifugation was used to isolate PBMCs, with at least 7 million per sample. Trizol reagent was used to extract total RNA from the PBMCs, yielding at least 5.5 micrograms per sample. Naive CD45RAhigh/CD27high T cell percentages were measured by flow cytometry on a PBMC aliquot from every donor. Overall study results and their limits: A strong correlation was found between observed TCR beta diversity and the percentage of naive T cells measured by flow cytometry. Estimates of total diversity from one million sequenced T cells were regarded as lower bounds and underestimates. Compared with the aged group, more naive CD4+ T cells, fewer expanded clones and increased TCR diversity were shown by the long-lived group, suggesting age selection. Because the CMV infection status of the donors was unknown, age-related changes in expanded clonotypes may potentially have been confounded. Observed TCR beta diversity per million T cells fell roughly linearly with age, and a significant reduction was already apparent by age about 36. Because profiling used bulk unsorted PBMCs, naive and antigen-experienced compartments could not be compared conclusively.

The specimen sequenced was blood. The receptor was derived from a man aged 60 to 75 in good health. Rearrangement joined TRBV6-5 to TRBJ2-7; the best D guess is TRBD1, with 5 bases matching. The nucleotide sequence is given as TGTGCCAGCAGTTACTCCCCAGGGTTGGGCGAGCAGTACTTC. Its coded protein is CASSYSPGLGEQYF.